The clone carrying this T cell receptor beta chain was seen more than once but under ten times. The protocol was immunoSEQ multiplex PCR, while the TCRdb copy is restricted to in-frame clones and leaves out a portion. The sample lists approximately 71,000 clones, 92% occurring once. This sample is part of a study of T cells after somatic rescue of genetic block. The CDR3 runs to 18 residues. Germline CDR1 SGHRS, CDR2 YFSETQ. The ends were cut back, 4 bases at V and 0 bases at J, with 20 bases in the middle. Material for sequencing was peripheral blood mononuclear cells (PBMCs). V is TRBV5-1 and J is TRBJ1-5; TRBD1 is a possible D gene (6 bases). This receptor was obtained from a man aged 35-49 years. CDR3 residues: CASSLWGALLDSNQPQHF. The CDR3 DNA follows: TGCGCCAGCAGCCTCTGGGGGGCTCTTTTAGATAGCAATCAGCCCCAGCATTTT.